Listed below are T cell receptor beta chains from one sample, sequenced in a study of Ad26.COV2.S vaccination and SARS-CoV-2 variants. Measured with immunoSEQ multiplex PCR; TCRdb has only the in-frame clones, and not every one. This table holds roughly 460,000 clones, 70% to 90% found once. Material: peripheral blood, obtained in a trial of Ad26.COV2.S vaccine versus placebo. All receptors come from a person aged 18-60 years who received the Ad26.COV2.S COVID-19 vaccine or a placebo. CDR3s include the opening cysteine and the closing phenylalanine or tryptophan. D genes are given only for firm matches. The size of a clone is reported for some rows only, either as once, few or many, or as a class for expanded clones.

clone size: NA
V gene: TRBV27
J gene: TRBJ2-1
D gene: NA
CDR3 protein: CASTKPGTSYNEQFF
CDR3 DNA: TGTGCCAGCACCAAACCCGGGACGTCCTACAATGAGCAGTTCTTC

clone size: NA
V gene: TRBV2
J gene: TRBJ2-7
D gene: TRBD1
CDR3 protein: CASTRDSYEQYF
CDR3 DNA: TGTGCCAGCACCCGGGACAGCTACGAGCAGTACTTC

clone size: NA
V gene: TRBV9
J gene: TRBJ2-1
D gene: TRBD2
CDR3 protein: CASSVRSGSDEQFF
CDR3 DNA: TGTGCCAGCAGCGTAAGGAGCGGGAGCGATGAGCAGTTCTTC

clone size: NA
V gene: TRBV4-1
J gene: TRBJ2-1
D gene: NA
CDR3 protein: CASSQENRNEQFF
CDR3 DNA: TGCGCCAGCAGCCAAGAAAATAGGAATGAGCAGTTCTTC

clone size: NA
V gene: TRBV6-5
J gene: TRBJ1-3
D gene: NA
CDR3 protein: CASSQIGAGNTIYF
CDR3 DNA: TGTGCCAGCAGTCAGATTGGGGCTGGAAACACCATATATTTT

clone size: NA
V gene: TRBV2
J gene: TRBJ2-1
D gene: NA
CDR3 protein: CASSGTNNEQFF
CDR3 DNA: TGTGCCAGCAGTGGGACCAACAATGAGCAGTTCTTC

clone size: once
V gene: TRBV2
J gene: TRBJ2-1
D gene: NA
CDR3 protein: CASRAYNEQFF
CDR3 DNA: TGTGCCAGCAGAGCGTACAATGAGCAGTTCTTC

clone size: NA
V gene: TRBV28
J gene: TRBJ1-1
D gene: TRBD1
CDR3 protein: CASSETGGEAFF
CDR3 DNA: TGTGCCAGCAGTGAAACAGGGGGTGAAGCTTTCTTT

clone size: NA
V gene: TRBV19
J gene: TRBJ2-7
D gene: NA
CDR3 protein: CASSGGGRYEQYF
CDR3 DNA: TGTGCCAGTAGTGGTGGGGGCAGGTACGAGCAGTACTTC

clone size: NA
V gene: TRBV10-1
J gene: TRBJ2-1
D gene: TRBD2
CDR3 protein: CASSPAGKDNEQFF
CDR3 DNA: TGCGCCAGCAGTCCAGCGGGAAAGGACAATGAGCAGTTCTTC

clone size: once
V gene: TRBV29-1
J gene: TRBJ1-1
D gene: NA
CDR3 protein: CSVGYSEAFF
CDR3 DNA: TGCAGCGTGGGGTACAGTGAAGCTTTCTTT

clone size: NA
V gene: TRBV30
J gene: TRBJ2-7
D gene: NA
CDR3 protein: CAWSVFDGSYEQYF
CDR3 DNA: TGTGCCTGGAGTGTATTCGACGGGTCCTACGAGCAGTACTTC

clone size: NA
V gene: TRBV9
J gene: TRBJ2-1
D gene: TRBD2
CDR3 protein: CASSVSPEPGLAVYEQFF
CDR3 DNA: TGTGCCAGCAGCGTATCCCCCGAACCGGGACTAGCGGTATATGAGCAGTTCTTC

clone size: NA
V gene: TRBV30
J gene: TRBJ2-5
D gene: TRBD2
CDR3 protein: CAWSGPATSVRETQYF
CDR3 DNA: TGTGCCTGGAGTGGACCCGCGACTAGCGTCCGGGAGACCCAGTACTTC

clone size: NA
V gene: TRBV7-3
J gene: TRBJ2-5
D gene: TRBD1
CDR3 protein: CASSSSGTEETQYF
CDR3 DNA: TGTGCCAGCAGCAGCTCCGGGACAGAAGAGACCCAGTACTTC

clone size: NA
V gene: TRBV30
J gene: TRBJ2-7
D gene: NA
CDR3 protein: CAWSLATSSYEQYF
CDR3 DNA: TGTGCCTGGAGTCTGGCGACTAGCTCCTACGAGCAGTACTTC